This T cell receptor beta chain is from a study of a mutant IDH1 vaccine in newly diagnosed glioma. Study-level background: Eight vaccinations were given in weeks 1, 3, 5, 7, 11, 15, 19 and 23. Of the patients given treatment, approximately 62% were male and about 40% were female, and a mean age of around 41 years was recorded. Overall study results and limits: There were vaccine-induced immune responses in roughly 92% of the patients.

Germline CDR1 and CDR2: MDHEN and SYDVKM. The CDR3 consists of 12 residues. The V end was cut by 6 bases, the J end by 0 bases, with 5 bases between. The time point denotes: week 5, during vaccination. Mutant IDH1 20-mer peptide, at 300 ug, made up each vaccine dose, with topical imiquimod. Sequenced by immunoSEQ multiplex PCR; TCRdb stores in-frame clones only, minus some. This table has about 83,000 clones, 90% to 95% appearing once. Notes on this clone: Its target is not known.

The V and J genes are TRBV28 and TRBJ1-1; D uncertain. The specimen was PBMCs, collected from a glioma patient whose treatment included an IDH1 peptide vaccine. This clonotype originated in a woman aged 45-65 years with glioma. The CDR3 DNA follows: TGTGCCAGCAGGGCTATGAACACTGAAGCTTTCTTT. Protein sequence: CASRAMNTEAFF.